These 28 T cell receptor beta chains came from one sample sequenced in a study of blood T cell repertoires in COVID-19. Produced via immunoSEQ multiplex PCR; TCRdb's table is partial and in-frame only. In the table there are 150,000 to 200,000 clones, about 74% of which are singletons. Sequencing was done on a sample of peripheral blood. These receptors came from an elderly woman with acute or convalescent COVID-19.

The chain is built from TRBV7-9 and TRBJ1-6, with D possibly being TRBD1 (5 bases). Trimming left V 7 bases short and J 8 bases short, with 15 bases between. Germline V gene sequence: CDR1 SEHNR, CDR2 FQNEAQ (reference sequence). This CDR3 region has 14 residues. The CDR3 DNA reads TGTGCCAGCACCGCCGGGACTCTTGATTCACCCCTCCACTTT. Translation: CASTAGTLDSPLHF.

This chain links TRBV3-1 (or the pseudogene TRBV3-2) with TRBJ2-7; 11 bases fit TRBD2. V was pared by 4 bases and J by 3 bases, with 5 bases of the junction left unmatched. The CDR3 sequence is 15 residues long. CDR1 is LGHDT, CDR2 YNNKEL, per germline (reference sequence). As DNA, the CDR3 is TGTGCCAGCAGCCCCGGACTAGCGGGCATCTACGAGCAGTACTTC. Its protein product is CASSPGLAGIYEQYF.

In this sample, this clone turned up once. V usage is TRBV3-1 (or the pseudogene TRBV3-2) and J usage is TRBJ1-4, with 9 positions matching TRBD1. This CDR3 has 19 residues. CDR1 and CDR2 from the germline V gene are LGHDT and YNNKEL (reference sequence). The trim removed 1 base at V and 8 bases at J, leaving 17 bases unmatched. The CDR3 DNA follows: TGTGCCAGCAGCCAAGGCGGACAGGGGCCCTCCGGGTTTCAAGAAAAACTGTTTTTT. It specifies CASSQGGQGPSGFQEKLFF.

This clone was counted only a few times. The chain combines TRBV28 with TRBJ2-7; tentatively, D is TRBD2 (6 bases). V lost 4 bases and J lost 0, with 13 bases in between. Germline CDR1 and CDR2: MDHEN and SYDVKM. The CDR3 contains 15 residues. The CDR3 protein is CASSSPGLHSYEQYF. DNA for the CDR3: TGTGCCAGCAGTTCACCGGGACTTCACTCCTACGAGCAGTACTTC.

This clone was seen a few times. The sample has other DNA sequences that encode this CDR3 too. The chain carries TRBV7-2 and TRBJ2-7, with 13 bases identical to TRBD2. The CDR3 has 15 amino acids. Germline V gives CDR1 SGHTA, CDR2 FQGNSA. V shed 4 bases and J 2 bases; nucleotides not matched to a gene: 2. The CDR3 DNA reads as TGTGCCAGCAGCTCAGGACTAGCGGGAGCCTACGAGCAGTACTTC. Residues: CASSSGLAGAYEQYF.

The chain combines TRBV29-1 with TRBJ2-1; 12 nucleotides align to TRBD2. The CDR3 is made up of 14 amino acids. In germline, CDR1 is SQVTM, CDR2 ANQGSEA. V lost 6 bases to trimming and J lost 9 bases; unmatched junction nucleotides: 9. This chain's CDR3 is CSVMTSGRTVEQFF. CDR3 nucleotides: TGCAGCGTAATGACTAGCGGGAGAACCGTTGAGCAGTTCTTC.

This clone came up many times. The chain links TRBV10-2 to TRBJ2-7; 7 bases fit TRBD2. V lost 7 bases and J lost 4; bases outside the gene matches: 4. CDR3 size: 12 residues. Germline V gene sequence: CDR1 WSHSY, CDR2 SAAADI. CDR3 protein: CASTPGGYEQYF. In DNA, the CDR3 is TGCGCCAGCACTCCGGGGGGTTACGAGCAGTACTTC.

This rearrangement joins TRBV7-9 to TRBJ2-4, with 12 bases identical to TRBD1. Germline lookup yields CDR1 SEHNR and CDR2 FQNEAQ (reference sequence). The CDR3 contains 16 residues. Trimming cost V 1 base and J 10 bases; bases outside gene matches: 8. CDR3 in DNA: TGTGCCAGCAGCTTAGGTCTGTGGGACAGGGGGCTTATTCAGTACTTC. It encodes CASSLGLWDRGLIQYF.

The chain couples TRBV25-1 to TRBJ2-3, with TRBD2 matching 9 bases. The junction had 3 bases not matched to a gene; V was cut back by 2 bases and J by 0 bases. There are 16 residues in the CDR3. Germline V gene sequence: CDR1 MGHDK, CDR2 SYGVNS. CDR3 sequence reads: CASSEITSGSTDTQYF. The CDR3, as DNA: TGTGCCAGCAGTGAAATTACTAGCGGGAGCACAGATACGCAGTATTTT.

CDR3 sequence reads: CASSPGHLAGGVGTQYF. The DNA of the CDR3 is TGTGCCAGCAGCCCTGGGCATCTAGCGGGGGGGGTTGGGACCCAGTACTTC. The chain has TRBV7-2 and TRBJ2-5; 12 bases map to TRBD2. The J segment lost 7 bases and the V segment lost 5 bases, leaving 14 bases of the junction unmatched. Germline V gene sequence: CDR1 SGHTA, CDR2 FQGNSA. This CDR3 has 17 residues.

The chain uses TRBV7-2 and TRBJ1-1, with 7 bases identical to TRBD1. The germline V gene encodes CDR1 SGHTA and CDR2 FQGNSA. V shed 2 bases and J 7 bases; nucleotides not matched to a gene: 1. The CDR3 length is 12 residues. DNA of the CDR3: TGTGCCAGCAGCTTAAGGACAGGTGAAGCTTTCTTT. Protein: CASSLRTGEAFF.

This chain links TRBV18 with TRBJ1-1; 8 bases are a match to TRBD1. This CDR3 is built from 14 residues. The germline V gene encodes CDR1 KGHSH and CDR2 LQKENI. The trim removed 3 bases at V and 8 bases at J, leaving 8 bases unmatched. The CDR3 nucleotides are TGTGCCAGCTCACCCGCCCAGGGGGCGGTCGAAGCTTTCTTT. This sequence encodes CASSPAQGAVEAFF. Based on the CDR3 plus reference TRBV18 and TRBJ1-1, the full variable domain is NAGVMQNPRHLVRRRGQEARLRCSPMKGHSHVYWYRQLPEEGLKFMVYLQKENIIDESGMPKERFSAEFPKEGPSILRIQQVVRGDSAAYFCASSPAQGAVEAFFGQGTRLTVV.

V usage is TRBV6-2 or TRBV6-3 and J usage is TRBJ1-2, with 7 bases fitting TRBD1. Per the germline V gene, CDR1 is MNHEY and CDR2 is SVGEGT. The CDR3 contains 14 residues. V lost 4 bases and J lost 4; bases outside the gene matches: 6. The chain's CDR3 is CASSSPGQRYGYTF. CDR3 coding DNA: TGTGCCAGCAGTTCTCCGGGACAGCGCTATGGCTACACCTTC.

The chain links TRBV6-6 to TRBJ2-2; TRBD2 is a possible D gene (5 bases). CDR1 and CDR2 (germline): MNHNY, SVGAGI (reference sequence). The CDR3 has 15 residues. The V end lost 2 bases, the J end lost 1 base, and 8 bases lay between the germline ends. This CDR3 is CASSYEGMNTGELFF. The DNA for the CDR3 is TGTGCCAGCAGTTACGAGGGAATGAACACCGGGGAGCTGTTTTTT.

This chain joins TRBV2 and TRBJ1-3; no clear D. Trimming pared 4 bases from V and 2 bases from J, leaving 9 bases between. The V gene's germline CDR1 is SNHLY and CDR2 FYNNEI. There are 14 residues in the CDR3. CDR3 nucleotides: TGTGCCAGCAGTGTAGCGAGAACTGGAAACACCATATATTTT. As protein: CASSVARTGNTIYF.

The chain joins TRBV3-1 (or the pseudogene TRBV3-2) to TRBJ2-7, with a tentative D call TRBD2 (6 bases). V was clipped by 1 base and J by 4 bases, with 17 bases between them. Germline V gene sequence: CDR1 LGHDT, CDR2 YNNKEL (reference sequence). The CDR3 has 16 amino acids. CDR3 sequence: CASSQAGGPYRYEQYF. For the CDR3, the DNA is TGTGCCAGCAGCCAAGCAGGAGGGCCATATAGATACGAGCAGTACTTC.

The chain uses TRBV11-2 and TRBJ2-5; 8 bases are shared with TRBD2. Looked up from germline, CDR1 is SGHAT and CDR2 is FQNNGV. Germline trimming cut 2 bases from V and 5 bases from J; bases unmatched to any gene: 7. The CDR3 spans 15 residues. The CDR3: CASSLQAGARETQYF. CDR3 bases: TGTGCCAGCAGCTTACAAGCGGGAGCGAGGGAGACCCAGTACTTC.

V is TRBV5-1 and J is TRBJ1-3; TRBD1 might be the D (6 bases). The V gene's germline CDR1 is SGHRS and CDR2 YFSETQ. The CDR3 is made up of 14 amino acids. Trimming took off 3 bases at V and 4 bases at J, with 11 bases between the two ends. CDR3 region: CASSWGGQGNTIYF. The CDR3 nucleotides are TGCGCCAGCAGCTGGGGCGGACAGGGAAACACCATATATTTT.

This sequence joins TRBV7-8 and TRBJ1-1; D not certain. CDR1 SGHVS and CDR2 FQNEAQ come from the germline V gene. CDR3 length: 14 residues. The ends were cut back, 8 bases at V and 1 base at J, with 14 bases in the middle. The CDR3 DNA reads TGTGCCAGCTCCGGATCGGGGAGGAACACTGAAGCTTTCTTT. It yields the protein CASSGSGRNTEAFF.

The V and J genes are TRBV9 and TRBJ2-3, with a tentative D call TRBD2 (6 bases). Germline assignment: CDR1 SGDLS and CDR2 YYNGEE. The V gene lost 0 bases and the J gene lost 3 bases, with 14 bases spanning the gap. The CDR3 has 16 amino acids. CDR3 nucleotide sequence: TGTGCCAGCAGCGTAGTTCTATCCGGGGGTACAGATACGCAGTATTTT. Its translation: CASSVVLSGGTDTQYF.

A few counts support this clone. This chain connects TRBV3-1 (or the pseudogene TRBV3-2) to TRBJ2-3, with TRBD2 identical over 11 bases. Germline CDR1 and CDR2: LGHDT and YNNKEL (reference sequence). The CDR3 covers 17 residues. V shed 0 bases, J shed 4 bases, and the junction held 6 bases outside the gene matches. CDR3 coding DNA: TGTGCCAGCAGCCAAGAAACTAGCGGGAGTTACGCAGATACGCAGTATTTT. Residues: CASSQETSGSYADTQYF.

This rearrangement joins TRBV10-1 to TRBJ2-5; the match to TRBD2 covers 9 bases. The CDR3 is made up of 15 amino acids. The junction had 6 bases not matched to a gene; V was cut back by 2 bases and J by 5 bases. Per germline, CDR1 WNHNN and CDR2 SYGVQD (reference sequence). CDR3 loop: CASSEVAGEVETQYF. The CDR3 DNA follows: TGCGCCAGCAGTGAGGTAGCGGGAGAGGTTGAGACCCAGTACTTC.

The rearrangement uses TRBV11-2 and TRBJ2-7, with 8 bases lining up with TRBD2. CDR3 size: 16 residues. The V gene's germline CDR1 is SGHAT and CDR2 FQNNGV. V dropped 5 bases and J dropped 0; count of bases not matched to a gene: 9. This chain's CDR3 is CASSPGGGATSYEQYF. The CDR3 region has the DNA TGTGCCAGCAGCCCCGGGGGGGGAGCTACCTCCTACGAGCAGTACTTC.

This clone was counted between two and nine times. The chain recombines TRBV19 with TRBJ1-2, with a possible D match to TRBD1 (5 bases). Trimming left V 5 bases short and J 2 bases short, with 12 bases between. CDR1 LNHDA and CDR2 SQIVND come from the germline V gene (reference sequence). This CDR3 has 14 residues. The CDR3 DNA is TGTGCCAGTAGTGCATACCGGGGGAACTATGGCTACACCTTC. Its protein is CASSAYRGNYGYTF.

The chain couples TRBV6-1 to TRBJ1-2, with 10 bases fitting TRBD1. The CDR3 contains 15 residues. The V gene end was trimmed by 2 bases and the J gene end by 4 bases; junction bases not matched to a gene: 4. The germline V gene encodes CDR1 MNHNS and CDR2 SASEGT. The CDR3, as DNA: TGTGCCAGCAGTGAACCGGGACAGGGGATCTATGGCTACACCTTC. It encodes CASSEPGQGIYGYTF.

The chain carries TRBV28 and TRBJ1-4, with D possibly matching TRBD1 (5 bases). V lost 3 bases and J 3 bases, leaving 17 bases between the germline ends. From germline, CDR1 is MDHEN and CDR2 SYDVKM. The CDR3 runs 17 residues. The CDR3: CASSFSIGKGPNEKLFF. In DNA, the CDR3 is TGTGCCAGCAGTTTTTCGATCGGAAAGGGGCCTAATGAAAAACTGTTTTTT.

The V call is TRBV7-6, the J call TRBJ2-7, with TRBD2 matching 8 bases. The germline V gene encodes CDR1 SGHVS and CDR2 FNYEAQ. This CDR3 region has 17 residues. J was trimmed by 0 bases and V by 1 base; bases with no gene match: 8. The CDR3 loop is CASSLEPPLAGSYEQYF. The CDR3 nucleotides read TGTGCCAGCAGCTTAGAACCGCCCCTAGCGGGCTCCTACGAGCAGTACTTC.

The gene calls are TRBV7-3 and TRBJ2-5; the D gene is possibly TRBD1 (6 bases). The length of the CDR3 is 14 residues. The germline CDR1 and CDR2 sequences are SGHTA and FQGTGA. V was clipped by 5 bases and J by 5 bases, with 15 bases between them. CDR3 DNA: TGTGCCAGCAGCGAACAGGGTTATCGGGAGACCCAGTACTTC. Residues: CASSEQGYRETQYF.